Following are 15 T cell receptor beta chains from one sample sequenced in a study of blood T cell repertoires in COVID-19. This table comes from immunoSEQ multiplex PCR, and its TCRdb copy is limited to in-frame clones, with some not included. The data contain approximately 300,000 clones, approximately 90% of them seen just once; the ten biggest clones take up more than 6%. Sequenced sample: peripheral blood. These receptors were collected from a woman aged 30 to 39 with COVID-19, enrolled during active disease.

This chain joins TRBV7-3 and TRBJ2-7; D remains unclear. Germline CDR1 and CDR2: SGHTA and FQGTGA. The CDR3 totals 13 residues. The ends were cut back, 5 bases at V and 6 bases at J, with 14 bases in the middle. This chain's CDR3 is CASSPGIGGEQYF. The CDR3 DNA is TGTGCCAGCAGCCCAGGTATTGGTGGCGAGCAGTACTTC. Drawing the rest from reference TRBV7-3 and TRBJ2-7, the complete variable domain is GAGVSQTPSNKVTEKGKYVELRCDPISGHTALYWYRQSLGQGPEFLIYFQGTGAADDSGLPNDRFFAVRPEGSVSTLKIQRTERGDSAVYLCASSPGIGGEQYFGPGTRLTVT.

The chain uses TRBV30 and TRBJ2-5, with D maybe TRBD1 (6 bases). V lost 4 bases and J lost 2, with 11 bases in between. The CDR3 is made up of 13 amino acids. Looked up from germline, CDR1 is GTSNPN and CDR2 is SVGIG (reference sequence). The CDR3 coding sequence is TGTGCCTGGAACCCCGGACAGCAAGAGACCCAGTACTTC. This sequence encodes CAWNPGQQETQYF.

V usage is TRBV11-2 and J usage is TRBJ1-4; no clear D. Germline V gene sequence: CDR1 SGHAT, CDR2 FQNNGV. Trimming took off 5 bases at V and 5 bases at J, with 9 bases between the two ends. The CDR3 consists of 13 residues. CDR3 sequence: CASSRGWNEKLFF. The CDR3 nucleotides are TGTGCCAGCAGCCGAGGATGGAATGAAAAACTGTTTTTT.

The chain has TRBV7-6 and TRBJ2-7; TRBD2 agrees at 10 bases. Germline V gives CDR1 SGHVS, CDR2 FNYEAQ. V was clipped by 5 bases and J by 0 bases; unmatched bases: 10. The CDR3 runs to 17 residues. The CDR3 reads CASSRGVASGSSYEQYF. The CDR3 coding sequence is TGTGCCAGCAGCCGGGGGGTGGCTAGCGGGAGCTCCTACGAGCAGTACTTC.

This clone was seen just once. The gene calls are TRBV6-6 and TRBJ1-3; no definite D call. The V gene's germline CDR1 is MNHNY and CDR2 SVGAGI (reference sequence). V lost 6 bases to trimming and J lost 0 bases, with 9 bases between them. This CDR3 is 14 amino acids long. The CDR3 bases are TGTGCCAGCAGCCTCACTGTCTCTGGAAACACCATATATTTT. Translating it yields CASSLTVSGNTIYF.

The chain couples TRBV12-3 or TRBV12-4 to TRBJ2-7; TRBD2 matches 7 bases. Losses at the gene ends were 8 bases for V and 2 bases for J; bases not matched to a gene: 6. CDR3 length: 13 residues. The CDR3 reads CASRASGTYEQYF. DNA for the CDR3: TGTGCCAGCCGGGCTAGCGGTACCTACGAGCAGTACTTC.

The chain joins TRBV5-6 to TRBJ1-2; no firm D call. The CDR3 runs 15 residues. Germline CDR1 is SGHDT and CDR2 is YYEEEE. V was clipped by 4 bases and J by 8 bases, with 21 bases between them. The CDR3 protein is CASSLAPGRSGGYTF. The CDR3 DNA sequence: TGTGCCAGCAGCCTGGCCCCCGGCCGGTCCGGGGGCTACACCTTC.

The chain links TRBV10-3 to TRBJ1-1; no clear D gene. From germline, CDR1 is ENHRY and CDR2 SYGVKD. V was trimmed by 3 bases and J by 2 bases, leaving 13 bases between them. This CDR3 comprises 15 residues. The CDR3 DNA reads TGTGCCATCAGTGATAACAGCTATCTAAACACTGAAGCTTTCTTT. Translation: CAISDNSYLNTEAFF.

The chain joins TRBV5-1 to TRBJ2-1, with D tentatively TRBD2 (5 bases). Per the germline V gene, CDR1 is SGHRS and CDR2 is YFSETQ. V lost 4 bases and J lost 7, with 12 bases in between. This CDR3 comprises 13 residues. The CDR3 region has the DNA TGCGCCAGCAGCCCTCCGTCGGGGAATGAGCAGTTCTTC. Residues: CASSPPSGNEQFF.

V and J are TRBV28 and TRBJ2-1, with TRBD1 identical over 9 bases. Germline assignment: CDR1 MDHEN and CDR2 SYDVKM. After removal of 4 bases from V and 5 bases from J, the junction contained 6 bases not matched to a gene. The CDR3 is 15 amino acids. The CDR3 spells CASSSYGQGNNEQFF. The CDR3 DNA sequence: TGTGCCAGCAGTTCCTACGGACAGGGGAACAATGAGCAGTTCTTC.

V and J are TRBV18 and TRBJ1-1, with D perhaps matching TRBD1 (6 bases). In germline, CDR1 is KGHSH, CDR2 LQKENI. V was shortened by 1 base and J by 10 bases, with 19 bases between the two germline ends. CDR3 length equals 15 residues. The CDR3 nucleotides are TGTGCCAGCTCACCACGTCCGCCGGGGGGCGAGGGAGCTTTCTTT. Translation: CASSPRPPGGEGAFF.

This chain connects TRBV5-6 to TRBJ1-4, with TRBD1 matching 8 bases. Looked up from germline, CDR1 is SGHDT and CDR2 is YYEEEE. V lost 4 bases and J lost 7; bases outside the gene matches: 9. The CDR3 spans 15 residues. Here the CDR3 DNA reads TGTGCCAGCAGCACGGGACAGGAGTGGAGTGAAAAACTGTTTTTT. Translated: CASSTGQEWSEKLFF.

The chain employs TRBV21-1 and TRBJ2-1; TRBD2 reflects the table's D call only, with no check against the DNA. TRBV21-1 is an annotated pseudogene. The CDR3 is 15 residues long. The CDR3 loop reads CASSTGLAGGREQFF. In DNA form, the CDR3 reads TGTGCCAGCAGCACAGGACTAGCGGGAGGACGTGAGCAGTTCTTC.

CDR3 loop: CASSSSGLLAAETQYF. DNA for the CDR3: TGTGCCAGCAGCTCCTCGGGACTCCTAGCGGCAGAGACCCAGTACTTC. The chain combines TRBV7-2 with TRBJ2-5; 7 positions agree with TRBD2. Germline CDR1 is SGHTA and CDR2 is FQGNSA. Trimming at V came to 4 bases and at J to 4 bases, leaving 12 bases not matched to a gene. The CDR3 loop spans 16 amino acids.

This chain uses TRBV30 with TRBJ2-5, with 7 bases matching TRBD1. This CDR3 is built from 14 residues. Trimming removed 0 bases from V and 3 bases from J; junction bases left unmatched: 4. The germline V gene has CDR1 GTSNPN and CDR2 SVGIG (reference sequence). Written as DNA, the CDR3 is TGTGCCTGGAGTGTCAGGGGGAGAGAAGAGACCCAGTACTTC. Amino acids: CAWSVRGREETQYF. The whole variable domain, remainder taken from reference TRBV30 and TRBJ2-5, is SQTIHQWPATLVQPVGSPLSLECTVEGTSNPNLYWYRQAAGRGLQLLFYSVGIGQISSEVPQNLSASRPQDRQFILSSKKLLLSDSGFYLCAWSVRGREETQYFGPGTRLLVL.